The clone carrying this TCR beta chain was counted many times. Its matching antigen is unknown. The data were taken from a study of T cells in Graves' hyperthyroidism and ophthalmopathy. This CDR3 region has 16 residues. CDR1 is MDHEN, CDR2 SYDVKM, per germline. The junction had 7 bases not matched to a gene; V was cut back by 6 bases and J by 3 bases. Overall study results and limits: Before onset, ophthalmopathy was predicted by the model a median around 6 months earlier. Within blood appeared most thyroid clonotypes that had expanded above 0.001.

From RNA transcripts, TCR beta CDR3 regions were amplified. Carried out on the TCR CDR3, a first-round RT-PCR used the HTBI primer set. Using its own MiXCR run on the multiplex PCR reads, TCRdb lists one record per CDR3 protein. Altogether under 650,000 distinct CDR3 sequences are present, roughly 17% being singletons, with the ten largest covering 3.8%. The source of this sequence is a woman younger than 45 with Graves' hyperthyroidism. This chain uses TRBV28 with TRBJ2-1; 11 bases are shared with TRBD2. Sample: blood. The CDR3 here is CASSPNSGRVYNEQFF. The CDR3 coding sequence is TGTGCCAGCAGCCCCAATAGCGGGAGGGTCTACAATGAGCAGTTCTTC. Supplemented by reference TRBV28 and TRBJ2-1, the full variable domain reads DVKVTQSSRYLVKRTGEKVFLECVQDMDHENMFWYRQDPGLGLRLIYFSYDVKMKEKGDIPEGYSVSREKKERFSLILESASTNQTSMYLCASSPNSGRVYNEQFFGPGTRLTVL.